A selection of T cell receptor beta chains follows, all from one sample in a study of T cell repertoires in cytomegalovirus infection. TCRdb itself ran the reads through MiXCR, one entry per CDR3 protein. The sample consists of approximately 750,000 distinct CDR3 sequences, roughly 36% of them appearing once. The sequenced sample was PBMCs. The receptors originated from a human donor in good health (CMV status not recorded). Some clones in this sample may be carry-over from other donors' samples. Each CDR3 is given without its conserved first and last residue.

TRBJ2-1,TRBV5-5,ASSFGGSVEQF
TRBJ1-2,TRBV27,ASSSKQGGCYT
TRBJ2-7,TRBV7-9,ASSFVTGTENEQY
TRBJ1-1,TRBV7-8,ASSLVGEGRGTEAF
TRBJ1-4,TRBV25-1,ASSSGDMASGKLF
TRBJ1-1,TRBV28,ASTKPGVGNTEAF
TRBJ1-2,TRBV27,ASRAERAYGYT
TRBJ1-2,TRBV7-2,ASSLVGRDGYT
TRBJ2-7,TRBV2,ASSVSIGPEQY
TRBJ2-7,TRBV28,ASHGTAPYEQY
TRBJ2-7,TRBV7-8,ASSPSPGGDEQY
TRBJ2-2,TRBV24-1,ATSDPTGTGTGELF
TRBJ1-5,TRBV27,ASSSTGGLGPQH
TRBJ1-1,TRBV6-1,ASSLQGAEAEAF
TRBJ1-5,TRBV7-2,ASSFRQGGGNQPQH
TRBJ2-5,TRBV7-8,ASGERHGETQH
TRBJ1-1,TRBV7-9,ASSLPRWVHGTEAF
TRBJ2-3,TRBV9,ASSVATGGADTQY
TRBJ1-1,TRBV29-1,SAAGQIEAF
TRBJ1-5,TRBV15,ATSRDDGQGNQPQH
TRBJ2-7,TRBV5-1,ASAPGQGYSYEQY
TRBJ1-3,TRBV7-2,ASTPVMGQGSGNTIY
TRBJ1-5,TRBV3-1,ASSQGSRDSNQPQH
TRBJ1-1,TRBV30,AWSGGTTGNEAF
TRBJ2-1,TRBV15,ATSRDRGSAQTNEQF
TRBJ1-5,TRBV30,AWTTGVNQPQH
TRBJ1-6,TRBV4-2,ASSPPTGHSPLH
TRBJ2-2,TRBV6-4,ASRRDISSGELF
TRBJ1-1,TRBV7-2,ASSEGGANTEAF
TRBJ2-7,TRBV25-1,ASRGTGSSYEQY
TRBJ2-1,TRBV24-1,ATSDFPSGSDEQF
TRBJ1-1,TRBV5-1,ASSLVGQIDYGGNTEAF
TRBJ2-1,TRBV25-1,ASRGSLGTKYNEQF
TRBJ2-3,TRBV23-1,ASSQIRDFTDTQY
TRBJ2-7,TRBV5-6,ASSSGLVQGATEQY